The 25 T cell receptor beta chains below all came from one sample that was sequenced in a study of shared clonotypes between healthy human individuals. The data were produced by immunoSEQ multiplex PCR, yet TCRdb's version contains in-frame clones alone and is incomplete. The sample contains some 2,000,000 clones, more than 90% of which appear only once. The sequencing input was naive CD4+ T cells sorted from blood. Sample subset: CD45RA+ positively selected. All receptors come from a man aged 18 to 29 in good health.

The rearrangement joins TRBV4-3 to TRBJ1-1, with unresolved D. This CDR3 has 15 residues. CDR1 and CDR2 from the germline V gene are LGHNA and YSLEER. V was cut by 3 bases and J by 0 bases, with 11 bases left in between. The CDR3 DNA is TGCGCCAGCAGCCATAGGACGGGGATGAACACTGAAGCTTTCTTT. Translated, it gives CASSHRTGMNTEAFF.

The rearrangement links TRBV19 to TRBJ2-3, with 8 bases aligning to TRBD2. Germline loops: CDR1 LNHDA, CDR2 SQIVND (reference sequence). V shed 3 bases, J shed 0 bases, and the junction held 14 bases outside the gene matches. The CDR3 loop spans 19 amino acids. In nucleotides, the CDR3 is TGTGCCAGTAGTATCCCCCCTGGGCGGGGGGCCACTAGCACAGATACGCAGTATTTT. It encodes CASSIPPGRGATSTDTQYF.

V is TRBV28 and J is TRBJ1-1, with D hard to call. Trimming stripped 5 bases from V and 11 bases from J, with 15 bases between. The length of the CDR3 is 12 residues. Germline CDR1 reads MDHEN; CDR2 reads SYDVKM. CDR3 loop: CASSPRGSRAFF. Here the CDR3 DNA reads TGTGCCAGCAGTCCCCGGGGATCCCGGGCTTTCTTT.

This chain links TRBV7-2 with TRBJ2-3; 7 nucleotides line up with TRBD2. The trim removed 5 bases at V and 5 bases at J, leaving 10 bases unmatched. The CDR3 loop spans 15 amino acids. Germline CDR1 is SGHTA and CDR2 is FQGNSA. The CDR3 spells CASSRTSGEGDTQYF. CDR3 DNA: TGTGCCAGCAGCCGGACTAGTGGGGAAGGAGATACGCAGTATTTT. The whole variable domain, remainder taken from reference TRBV7-2 and TRBJ2-3, is GAGVSQSPSNKVTEKGKDVELRCDPISGHTALYWYRQSLGQGLEFLIYFQGNSAPDKSGLPSDRFSAERTGGSVSTLTIQRTQQEDSAVYLCASSRTSGEGDTQYFGPGTRLTVL.

The chain carries TRBV18 and TRBJ2-2, with unresolved D. Germline V lookup: CDR1 KGHSH, CDR2 LQKENI. CDR3 length: 16 residues. V lost 6 bases and J lost 0, with 14 bases in between. In DNA, the CDR3 is TGTGCCAGCTCCCCCGGCCCCCCGACGAACACCGGGGAGCTGTTTTTT. As protein: CASSPGPPTNTGELFF.

The chain combines TRBV6-5 with TRBJ2-7; D gene ambiguous. Germline V gene sequence: CDR1 MNHEY, CDR2 SVGAGI. V lost 6 bases and J 3 bases, leaving 9 bases between the germline ends. This CDR3 contains 12 residues. The DNA for the CDR3 is TGTGCCAGCAGAGGGTGGTTCTACGAGCAGTACTTC. The encoded protein is CASRGWFYEQYF.

This chain joins TRBV13 and TRBJ2-3, with 8 positions matching TRBD2. V trimming: 2 bases; J trimming: 12 bases; junction bases outside the gene matches: 4. Germline V lookup: CDR1 PRHDT, CDR2 FYEKMQ (reference sequence). The CDR3 extends over 12 amino acids. The chain's CDR3 is CASSLLGLDQYF. In DNA form, the CDR3 reads TGTGCCAGCAGCTTATTGGGACTAGACCAGTATTTT.

The genes are TRBV11-2 and TRBJ1-5; perhaps TRBD1 as D (5 bases). Per the germline V gene, CDR1 is SGHAT and CDR2 is FQNNGV. V was clipped by 1 base and J by 5 bases, with 9 bases between them. This CDR3 has 14 amino acids. CDR3 coding DNA: TGTGCCAGCAGCTTAGGGGGCTTTTATCAGCCCCAGCATTTT. This codes for CASSLGGFYQPQHF.

As concerns this clone: Other nucleotide sequences from this sample produce the same CDR3. The chain couples TRBV9 to TRBJ1-5; D remains unclear. This CDR3 is 14 amino acids long. V was clipped by 0 bases and J by 4 bases, with 8 bases between them. Germline V gene sequence: CDR1 SGDLS, CDR2 YYNGEE. This CDR3 is CASSVAGDNQPQHF. As DNA, the CDR3 is TGTGCCAGCAGCGTAGCCGGAGATAATCAGCCCCAGCATTTT.

The chain employs TRBV10-3 and TRBJ2-3, with a possible D match to TRBD1 (5 bases). V was clipped by 7 bases and J by 1 base, with 21 bases between them. This CDR3 is 17 amino acids long. In germline, CDR1 is ENHRY, CDR2 SYGVKD. The CDR3 reads CAIKAAGPSGGTDTQYF. Here the CDR3 DNA reads TGTGCCATCAAAGCTGCAGGGCCTAGTGGAGGCACAGATACGCAGTATTTT.

The rearrangement links TRBV2 to TRBJ2-5; tentative D call: TRBD2 (5 bases). There are 14 residues in the CDR3. Trimming shortened V by 4 bases and J by 4 bases, and 13 bases separated the two germline ends. Germline lookup yields CDR1 SNHLY and CDR2 FYNNEI. The CDR3 DNA follows: TGTGCCAGCAGTGTAAACCGGGCGGGAGAGACCCAGTACTTC. It codes for CASSVNRAGETQYF.

The chain combines TRBV28 with TRBJ2-6; D is ambiguous. The V end was cut by 3 bases, the J end by 3 bases, with 3 bases between. This CDR3 is built from 13 residues. The germline CDR1 and CDR2 sequences are MDHEN and SYDVKM. CDR3 protein: CASSLVGANVLTF. The CDR3 bases are TGTGCCAGCAGTTTGGTTGGGGCCAACGTCCTGACTTTC.

The gene calls are TRBV6-5 and TRBJ2-3; 9 bases are a match to TRBD1. V shed 7 bases, J shed 4 bases, and the junction held 6 bases outside the gene matches. CDR3 length equals 14 residues. CDR1 MNHEY and CDR2 SVGAGI come from the germline V gene. The CDR3 loop reads CASKGTGTADTQYF. The CDR3 coding sequence is TGTGCCAGCAAAGGGACAGGGACCGCAGATACGCAGTATTTT.

As concerns this clone: Distinct nucleotide sequences in the sample also encode this CDR3. V usage is TRBV5-4 and J usage is TRBJ2-3, with 10 bases lining up with TRBD2. Trimming cost V 3 bases and J 3 bases; bases outside gene matches: 7. The CDR3 covers 16 residues. CDR1 is SGHNT, CDR2 YYREEE, per germline (reference sequence). CDR3 DNA sequence: TGTGCCAGCAGCTCCTTAGCGGGGGGCAGGACAGATACGCAGTATTTT. This translates into CASSSLAGGRTDTQYF.

The chain combines TRBV7-9 with TRBJ1-4; D not resolved. V dropped 5 bases and J dropped 4 bases, with 8 bases sitting between them. The CDR3 totals 13 residues. CDR1 SEHNR and CDR2 FQNEAQ come from the germline V gene (reference sequence). The CDR3 nucleotides are TGTGCCAGCAGCCCCTCGGGTAATGAAAAACTGTTTTTT. Translation: CASSPSGNEKLFF. The full variable domain, its missing parts supplied by reference TRBV7-9 and TRBJ1-4, is DTGVSQNPRHKITKRGQNVTFRCDPISEHNRLYWYRQTLGQGPEFLTYFQNEAQLEKSRLLSDRFSAERPKGSFSTLEIQRTEQGDSAMYLCASSPSGNEKLFFGSGTQLSVL.

CDR3 loop: CASSRFLQEHQYF. DNA of the CDR3: TGTGCCAGCTCACGCTTTTTACAGGAACACCAGTACTTC. The chain is built from TRBV18 and TRBJ2-7, with D possibly matching TRBD1 (5 bases). V lost 4 bases and J lost 10, with 17 bases in between. The CDR3 totals 13 residues. CDR1 is KGHSH and CDR2 is LQKENI in the germline V gene.

This chain uses TRBV9 with TRBJ2-7; 9 positions match TRBD2. CDR3 size: 15 residues. Trimming took 4 bases from V and 3 from J; bases not matched to a gene: 8. Germline assignment: CDR1 SGDLS and CDR2 YYNGEE. CDR3: CASSPRTSALYEQYF. The CDR3 nucleotides are TGTGCCAGCAGCCCCCGGACTAGCGCTCTCTACGAGCAGTACTTC.

This chain links TRBV30 with TRBJ1-5; D is undetermined. Germline CDR1 is GTSNPN and CDR2 is SVGIG (reference sequence). V was trimmed by 0 bases and J by 1 base, leaving 4 bases between them. The CDR3 sequence is 13 residues long. The CDR3 is CAWSVKSNQPQHF. The CDR3 coding sequence is TGTGCCTGGAGTGTAAAAAGCAATCAGCCCCAGCATTTT.

Only a few counts were recorded for this clone. The J gene is TRBJ2-6, the V gene TRBV11-3, with D tentatively TRBD1 (5 bases). The germline V gene has CDR1 SGHNT and CDR2 YENEEA. V was trimmed by 7 bases and J by 0 bases, leaving 16 bases between them. There are 17 residues in the CDR3. The CDR3 here is CASIWARVGSGANVLTF. CDR3 bases: TGTGCCAGCATCTGGGCCAGGGTGGGCTCTGGGGCCAACGTCCTGACTTTC.

In the case of this clone: Within the sample, other DNA sequences also encode this same CDR3. The J gene is TRBJ2-7, the V gene TRBV30; 7 bases agree with TRBD1. CDR1 and CDR2 (germline): GTSNPN, SVGIG (reference sequence). The V gene end was trimmed by 3 bases and the J gene end by 2 bases; junction bases not matched to a gene: 1. The CDR3 is 12 residues long. CDR3 protein: CAWSGTAYEQYF. CDR3 sequence (DNA): TGTGCCTGGAGCGGGACAGCCTACGAGCAGTACTTC.

The chain carries TRBV10-3 and TRBJ2-6; TRBD1 aligns across 7 bases. This CDR3 is built from 17 residues. Trimming took 7 bases from V and 8 from J; bases not matched to a gene: 17. Germline V lookup: CDR1 ENHRY, CDR2 SYGVKD. The CDR3 DNA reads as TGTGCCATCACTTACGAACCTATAGACAGGGCTCCCAACGTCCTGACTTTC. Residues: CAITYEPIDRAPNVLTF.

The chain uses TRBV6-5 and TRBJ2-7; TRBD1 might be the D (5 bases). CDR3 length: 13 residues. CDR1 and CDR2 (germline): MNHEY, SVGAGI. Trimming shortened V by 0 bases and J by 9 bases, and 12 bases separated the two germline ends. Here the CDR3 reads CASSYSGLTAQYF. DNA of the CDR3: TGTGCCAGCAGTTACTCGGGGCTAACGGCGCAGTACTTC.

This chain links TRBV29-1 with TRBJ1-1; a possible D gene is TRBD1 (6 bases). Germline values: CDR1 SQVTM, CDR2 ANQGSEA. This CDR3 spans 14 amino acids. V was pared by 4 bases and J by 0 bases, with 12 bases between. The chain's CDR3 is CSVALGQLNTEAFF. The DNA of the CDR3 is TGCAGCGTTGCCTTAGGACAGTTGAACACTGAAGCTTTCTTT.

The rearrangement uses TRBV2 and TRBJ1-6; D remains ambiguous. This CDR3 region has 14 residues. Trimming pared 4 bases from V and 7 bases from J, leaving 11 bases between. Germline V gene lookup returns CDR1 SNHLY and CDR2 FYNNEI. CDR3 region: CASSVREANSPLHF. CDR3 nucleotides: TGTGCCAGCAGTGTCCGGGAGGCGAATTCACCCCTCCACTTT.

This rearrangement joins TRBV18 to TRBJ1-1; no reliable D call. Germline CDR1 KGHSH, CDR2 LQKENI. The CDR3 is 14 amino acids. V was trimmed by 2 bases and J by 1 base, leaving 8 bases between them. The CDR3 protein is CASSPYDGNTEAFF. CDR3 DNA sequence: TGTGCCAGCTCACCATACGACGGGAACACTGAAGCTTTCTTT.